This T cell receptor (beta chain) was recovered during a study of T cell repertoires in cytomegalovirus infection. The wider study: The study used recently identified HLA-C-restricted and well-studied HLA-B-restricted CMV epitopes.

TCRdb itself ran the reads through MiXCR, one entry per CDR3 protein. The sample has tens of thousands of distinct CDR3 sequences, approximately 20% seen once. Study outcomes and limitations: Cumulative frequency of public TCR beta families picked out carriers of CMV plus the relevant HLA.

Trimming stripped 0 bases from V and 4 bases from J, with 13 bases between. The CDR3 length is 16 residues. The germline CDR1 and CDR2 sequences are LGHNA and YSLEER. This clonotype was observed a handful of times. What it recognizes is unknown. This rearrangement joins TRBV4-3 to TRBJ1-5, with no clear D. This clonotype was sampled from a human donor in good health (CMV status not recorded). Some clones in this sample may be carry-over from other donors' samples. The sample consisted of CD8+ T cells from cultured PBMCs, taken from culture after CMV antigen stimulation. This chain's CDR3 is CASSQDHLHQNQPQHF. DNA of the CDR3: TGCGCCAGCAGCCAAGATCACCTCCACCAGAATCAGCCCCAGCATTTT.